Below, 29 T cell receptor beta chains from the same sample are listed, as sequenced in a study of blood T cells in healthy people across ages (dated by TCRdb to between 2014 and 2017). Libraries were prepared through 5' RACE. The listed sequencing device is Illumina HiSeq 2500. A second PCR of about 7 to 12 cycles was run with a J-beta primer mix and a sample-barcoded 5' primer. The raw public reads went through TCRdb reprocessing: fastp at Q25, MiXCR clone calling, in-frame beta chains kept. Entries are consolidated by CDR3 protein sequence, retaining the most common genes and DNA. This sample lists about 970,000 distinct CDR3 sequences; 51% were detected once. The ten largest clones take up 20% to 25% of the sample. Sequencing was performed on blood. These receptors were obtained from a woman aged 60-75 years in good health.

The chain links TRBV7-2 to TRBJ2-7; D is tentatively TRBD1 or TRBD2 (5 bases each). V lost 5 bases and J 6 bases, leaving 17 bases between the germline ends. Per the germline V gene, CDR1 is SGHTA and CDR2 is FQGNSA. CDR3 length: 14 amino acids. CDR3 residues: CASSPAVTGAEQYF. Here the CDR3 DNA reads TGTGCCAGCAGCCCGGCGGTTACCGGGGCCGAGCAGTACTTC. The entire variable domain, with the rest obtained from reference TRBV7-2 and TRBJ2-7, is as follows: GAGVSQSPSNKVTEKGKDVELRCDPISGHTALYWYRQSLGQGLEFLIYFQGNSAPDKSGLPSDRFSAERTGGSVSTLTIQRTQQEDSAVYLCASSPAVTGAEQYFGPGTRLTVT.

This clonotype was recorded a few times. This rearrangement joins TRBV12-3 or TRBV12-4 to TRBJ1-2; D is undetermined. The CDR3 sequence is 14 residues long. Trimming removed 5 bases from V and 2 bases from J, with 12 bases in between. The DNA of the CDR3 is TGTGCCAGCAGTCGCCAGGACGGCAACTATGGCTACACCTTC. This codes for CASSRQDGNYGYTF.

Remarks on this clonotype: This may stem from a read error, because a much larger clone lies one nucleotide away. This chain links TRBV7-2 with TRBJ2-7, with D uncertain. The V end lost 5 bases, the J end lost 0 bases, and 11 bases lay between the germline ends. The CDR3 totals 14 residues. Germline V CDR1 and CDR2: SGHTA, FQGNSA. The CDR3 coding sequence is TGTGCCAGCAGCGTAACAGCAAGCTCCTACGAGCAGTACTTC. It yields the protein CASSVTASSYEQYF.

This chain links TRBV12-3 or TRBV12-4 with TRBJ2-1; no firm D call. The J call is doubtful: the DNA matches TRBJ2-7 better. The CDR3 totals 12 residues. Here the CDR3 DNA reads TGTGCCAGCAGTGGTGAAAAGTACGAGCAGTACTTC. It translates to CASSGEKYEQYF.

This clonotype was recorded a few times. The CDR3 DNA sequence: TGTGCCAGCAGCTTAAGCGCTAGCAATCAGCCCCAGCATTTT. This codes for CASSLSASNQPQHF. The chain has TRBV7-9 and TRBJ1-5; D ambiguous. Germline CDR1 reads SEHNR; CDR2 reads FQNEAQ (reference sequence). V was cut by 2 bases and J by 0 bases, with 5 bases left in between. CDR3 length: 14 residues.

The rearrangement links TRBV20-1 to TRBJ1-5, with unresolved D. The CDR3 runs to 12 residues. The V gene lost 5 bases and the J gene lost 4 bases, with 9 bases spanning the gap. The germline V gene encodes CDR1 DFQATT and CDR2 SNEGSKA (reference sequence). CDR3 DNA sequence: TGCAGTGCTCAACGGAATAATCAGCCCCAGCATTTT. Protein: CSAQRNNQPQHF.

The chain is built from TRBV5-1 and TRBJ2-4; the match to TRBD2 covers 12 bases. The length of the CDR3 is 15 residues. V gave up 0 bases and J gave up 9 bases; unmatched junction bases: 4. Per germline, CDR1 SGHRS and CDR2 YFSETQ. The CDR3 loop is CASSLELAGGSIQYF. The DNA of the CDR3 is TGCGCCAGCAGCTTGGAACTAGCGGGAGGATCCATTCAGTACTTC.

V usage is TRBV6-4 and J usage is TRBJ2-1; 8 bases are a match to TRBD2. V gave up 5 bases and J gave up 7 bases; unmatched junction bases: 10. In germline, CDR1 is MRHNA, CDR2 SNTAGT. The CDR3 length is 15 residues. The CDR3 DNA is TGTGCCAGCAGTCCAGGGACTAGAAGGAGTAATGAGCAGTTCTTC. This codes for CASSPGTRRSNEQFF.

The rearrangement links TRBV6-2 or TRBV6-3 to TRBJ2-1; maybe TRBD2 (6 bases). CDR1 MNHEY and CDR2 SVGEGT come from the germline V gene. Trimming removed 4 bases from V and 5 bases from J, with 12 bases in between. The CDR3 totals 14 residues. CDR3 in amino acids: CASSLGGANNEQFF. CDR3 bases: TGTGCCAGCAGTTTGGGCGGGGCAAACAATGAGCAGTTCTTC.

This clonotype was found a few times. The chain is built from TRBV6-1 and TRBJ2-3, with D perhaps TRBD2 (7 bases). CDR1 and CDR2 from the germline V gene are MNHNS and SASEGT. Trimming pared 10 bases from V and 3 bases from J, leaving 26 bases between. The CDR3 length is 17 residues. The CDR3 protein is CATSLEVGGRVTDTQYF. The CDR3 region has the DNA TGTGCCACCTCGTTAGAAGTGGGGGGGCGTGTGACAGATACGCAGTATTTT.

This chain connects TRBV20-1 to TRBJ1-5, with 7 bases that match TRBD1. From germline, CDR1 is DFQATT and CDR2 SNEGSKA (reference sequence). The CDR3 length is 14 residues. V shed 3 bases and J 6 bases; nucleotides not matched to a gene: 8. CDR3 in amino acids: CSARGRDRGQPQHF. DNA for the CDR3: TGCAGTGCTAGGGGTAGGGACAGAGGTCAGCCCCAGCATTTT.

Comments on this clonotype: At one end the junction does not follow the germline gene, possibly because of a read error. The V gene is TRBV24-1, the J gene TRBJ2-1; D possibly corresponds to TRBD2 (7 bases). This CDR3 has 14 residues. Germline V gene data show CDR1 as KGHDR and CDR2 as SFDVKD. This chain's CDR3 is CASSAGAYNGEQFF. The DNA of the CDR3 is TGTGCCTCCAGTGCGGGGGCGTACAATGGTGAGCAGTTCTTC.

The rearrangement links TRBV20-1 to TRBJ1-2; D is possibly TRBD1 (5 bases). Trimming left V 0 bases short and J 6 bases short, with 11 bases between. Germline V CDR1 and CDR2: DFQATT, SNEGSKA (reference sequence). This CDR3 has 13 residues. CDR3 sequence (DNA): TGCAGTGCTAGAGACGATAAAGGGGATGGCTACACCTTC. It translates to CSARDDKGDGYTF.

This clonotype was recorded a few times. The V gene is TRBV4-2, the J gene TRBJ2-7; D gene uncertain. This CDR3 region has 14 residues. The germline gives CDR1 LGHNA, CDR2 YNFKEQ. V lost 1 base to trimming and J lost 2 bases, with 9 bases between them. Here the CDR3 reads CASSQVTQAYEQYF. In nucleotides, the CDR3 is TGTGCCAGCAGCCAAGTGACGCAAGCCTACGAGCAGTACTTC.

The chain is built from TRBV9 and TRBJ2-5, with D tentatively TRBD2 (6 bases). V was pared by 0 bases and J by 7 bases, with 13 bases between. CDR1 and CDR2 (germline): SGDLS, YYNGEE. CDR3 length equals 14 residues. CDR3 DNA: TGTGCCAGCAGCGTAGGGATCTTGGAGGGGACCCAGTACTTC. Its translation is CASSVGILEGTQYF. Drawing the rest from reference TRBV9 and TRBJ2-5, the complete variable domain is DSGVTQTPKHLITATGQRVTLRCSPRSGDLSVYWYQQSLDQGLQFLIQYYNGEERAKGNILERFSAQQFPDLHSELNLSSLELGDSALYFCASSVGILEGTQYFGPGTRLLVL.

This rearrangement joins TRBV11-3 to TRBJ2-5; no reliable D call. Germline V gene data show CDR1 as SGHNT and CDR2 as YENEEA. The CDR3 is made up of 12 amino acids. V was cut by 5 bases and J by 5 bases, with 9 bases left in between. The CDR3 DNA sequence: TGTGCCAGCAGCGCCGACTCGGAGACCCAGTACTTC. The encoded protein is CASSADSETQYF. Based on the CDR3 plus reference TRBV11-3 and TRBJ2-5, the full variable domain is EAGVVQSPRYKIIEKKQPVAFWCNPISGHNTLYWYLQNLGQGPELLIRYENEEAVDDSQLPKDRFSAERLKGVDSTLKIQPAELGDSAVYLCASSADSETQYFGPGTRLLVL.

The genes are TRBV11-3 and TRBJ2-1, with 8 bases matching TRBD2. The V segment lost 1 base and the J segment 9 bases; nucleotides outside the gene matches: 8. Per the germline V gene, CDR1 is SGHNT and CDR2 is YENEEA. The CDR3 consists of 15 residues. CDR3 region: CASSLGSGSFGEQFF. CDR3 sequence (DNA): TGTGCCAGCAGCTTAGGCAGCGGGAGTTTCGGTGAGCAGTTCTTC.

The chain joins TRBV13 to TRBJ1-5, with D uncertain. Trimming took off 9 bases at V and 5 bases at J, with 5 bases between the two ends. CDR1 PRHDT and CDR2 FYEKMQ come from the germline V gene (reference sequence). This CDR3 has 10 amino acids. The CDR3 reads CARSYQPQHF. DNA of the CDR3: TGTGCCAGGTCCTATCAGCCCCAGCATTTT.

Details on this clonotype: The germline gene is not matched at one end of the junction; a read error may be the cause. This chain uses TRBV12-3 or TRBV12-4 with TRBJ2-3, with 10 bases matching TRBD2. The CDR3 contains 16 residues. The CDR3 DNA follows: TGTGCCAGCAGTCCCCGGACTAGCGGCCTCACAGATGCGCAATATTTT. Its translation: CASSPRTSGLTDAQYF.

This sequence joins TRBV7-9 and TRBJ2-7, with D possibly called TRBD1 or TRBD2 (5 bases each). The length of the CDR3 is 14 residues. CDR1 and CDR2 from the germline V gene are SEHNR and FQNEAQ (reference sequence). V was cut by 0 bases and J by 5 bases, with 11 bases left in between. The CDR3 region has the DNA TGTGCCAGCAGCTTAGCGTGGGACGCGGACGAGCAGTACTTC. Translation: CASSLAWDADEQYF.

This rearrangement joins TRBV5-5 to TRBJ1-1; the D gene is possibly TRBD1 (5 bases). This CDR3 spans 12 amino acids. Germline V CDR1 and CDR2: SGHKS, YYEKEE (reference sequence). Trimming shortened V by 4 bases and J by 1 base, and 5 bases separated the two germline ends. CDR3 sequence reads: CASSTGNTEAFF. CDR3 DNA sequence: TGTGCCAGCAGCACAGGGAACACTGAAGCTTTCTTT.

The chain carries TRBV7-3 and TRBJ2-5; no firm D call. Trimming removed 9 bases at V and 4 bases at J, with 15 bases between. The germline V gene has CDR1 SGHTA and CDR2 FQGTGA. CDR3 length: 13 residues. The CDR3, as DNA: TGTGCCAGTTCCCGGTCGGACCTAGAGACCCAGTACTTC. This gives the protein CASSRSDLETQYF.

The chain combines TRBV29-1 with TRBJ1-1; TRBD1 might be the D (6 bases). With 5 bases removed from V and 3 bases from J, the gap between germline ends came to 10 bases. Germline CDR1 is SQVTM and CDR2 is ANQGSEA. The CDR3 extends over 12 amino acids. DNA of the CDR3: TGCAGCGTTTCCAACAGGGACACTGAAGCTTTCTTT. Translation gives CSVSNRDTEAFF.

The chain has TRBV20-1 and TRBJ2-1; the match to TRBD2 covers 10 bases. The germline gives CDR1 DFQATT, CDR2 SNEGSKA (reference sequence). Trimming removed 0 bases from V and 9 bases from J; junction bases left unmatched: 8. The CDR3 has 15 amino acids. CDR3 coding DNA: TGCAGTGCTAGAGAACGGCTAGCGGGAGATTTTGAGCAGTTCTTC. Translation gives CSARERLAGDFEQFF.

The V call is TRBV29-1, the J call TRBJ2-7; the match to TRBD1 covers 9 bases. The end of the DNA fits TRBJ2-5 better, so the J call may be wrong. CDR1 SQVTM and CDR2 ANQGSEA come from the germline V gene. This CDR3 is 14 amino acids long. CDR3 protein: CSVERGQGSETQYF. Here the CDR3 DNA reads TGCAGCGTTGAGAGGGGACAGGGTTCGGAGACCCAGTACTTC.

V and J are TRBV4-1 and TRBJ2-7, with 11 nucleotides matching TRBD2. V dropped 0 bases and J dropped 7; count of bases not matched to a gene: 8. Germline CDR1 reads MGHRA; CDR2 reads YSYEKL. The CDR3 length is 16 residues. The CDR3, as DNA: TGCGCCAGCAGCCAAGATCCGACTAGCGGGACATGGGAGCAGTACTTC. Protein product: CASSQDPTSGTWEQYF.

This clonotype turned up a few times. The chain carries TRBV5-1 and TRBJ2-7; D is perhaps TRBD1 (5 bases). Per the germline V gene, CDR1 is SGHRS and CDR2 is YFSETQ. This CDR3 spans 15 amino acids. V gave up 0 bases and J gave up 4 bases, with 14 bases separating them. This chain's CDR3 is CASSLGGLPSYEQYF. CDR3 nucleotide sequence: TGCGCCAGCAGCTTGGGGGGCCTACCATCTTACGAGCAGTACTTC.

The gene calls are TRBV20-1 and TRBJ1-2; D is possibly TRBD1 (6 bases). V was pared by 4 bases and J by 6 bases, with 12 bases between. The CDR3 runs to 12 residues. Per germline, CDR1 DFQATT and CDR2 SNEGSKA (reference sequence). The CDR3 protein is CSAKTGMDGYTF. The DNA for the CDR3 is TGCAGTGCTAAGACAGGCATGGATGGCTACACCTTC.

In this sample, this clonotype turned up a few times. This chain connects TRBV7-2 to TRBJ2-3, with D tentatively TRBD2 (5 bases). CDR3 length equals 15 residues. The germline CDR1 and CDR2 sequences are SGHTA and FQGNSA. The germline V and J ends were trimmed by 2 bases and 6 bases, with 15 bases remaining between them. The CDR3 loop reads CASSLSLGLSDTQYF. The CDR3 coding sequence is TGTGCCAGCAGCTTATCACTAGGGTTGTCTGATACGCAGTATTTT.